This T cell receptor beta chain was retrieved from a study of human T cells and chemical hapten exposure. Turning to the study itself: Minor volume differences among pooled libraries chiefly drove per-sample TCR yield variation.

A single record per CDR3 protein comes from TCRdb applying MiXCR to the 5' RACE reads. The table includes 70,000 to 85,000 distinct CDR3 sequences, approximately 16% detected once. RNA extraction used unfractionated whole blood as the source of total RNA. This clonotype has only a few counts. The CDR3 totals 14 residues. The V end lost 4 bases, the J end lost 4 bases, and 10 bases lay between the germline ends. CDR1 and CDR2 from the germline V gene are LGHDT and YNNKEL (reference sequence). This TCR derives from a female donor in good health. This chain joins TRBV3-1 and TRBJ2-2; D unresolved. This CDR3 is CASSLTSGTGELFF. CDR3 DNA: TGTGCCAGCAGCCTCACATCGGGCACCGGGGAGCTGTTTTTT.